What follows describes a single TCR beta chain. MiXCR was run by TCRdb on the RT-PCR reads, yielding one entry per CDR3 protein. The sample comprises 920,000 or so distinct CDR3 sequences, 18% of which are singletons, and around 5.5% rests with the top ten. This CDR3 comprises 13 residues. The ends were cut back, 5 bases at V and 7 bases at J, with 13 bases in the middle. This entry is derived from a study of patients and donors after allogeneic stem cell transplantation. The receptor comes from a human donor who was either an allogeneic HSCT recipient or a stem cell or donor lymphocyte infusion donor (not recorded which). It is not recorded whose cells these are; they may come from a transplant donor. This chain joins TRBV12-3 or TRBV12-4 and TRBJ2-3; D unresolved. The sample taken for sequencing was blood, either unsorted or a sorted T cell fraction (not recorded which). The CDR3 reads CASSPTLRHTQYF. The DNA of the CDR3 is TGTGCCAGCAGTCCCACCTTGCGTCATACGCAGTATTTT.